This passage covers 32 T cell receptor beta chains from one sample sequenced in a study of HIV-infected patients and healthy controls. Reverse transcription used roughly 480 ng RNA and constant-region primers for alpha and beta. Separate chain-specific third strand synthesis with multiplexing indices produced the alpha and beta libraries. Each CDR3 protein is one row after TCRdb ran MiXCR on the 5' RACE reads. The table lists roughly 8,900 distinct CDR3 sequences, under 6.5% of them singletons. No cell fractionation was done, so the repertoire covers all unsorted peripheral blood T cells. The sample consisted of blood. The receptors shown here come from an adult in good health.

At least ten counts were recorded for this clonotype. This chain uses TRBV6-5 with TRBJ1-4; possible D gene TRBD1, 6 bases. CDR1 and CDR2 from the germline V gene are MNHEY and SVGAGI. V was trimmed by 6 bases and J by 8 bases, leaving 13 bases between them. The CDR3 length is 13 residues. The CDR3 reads CASRAGAGEKLFF. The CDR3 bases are TGTGCCAGCAGGGCAGGGGCAGGCGAAAAACTGTTTTTT.

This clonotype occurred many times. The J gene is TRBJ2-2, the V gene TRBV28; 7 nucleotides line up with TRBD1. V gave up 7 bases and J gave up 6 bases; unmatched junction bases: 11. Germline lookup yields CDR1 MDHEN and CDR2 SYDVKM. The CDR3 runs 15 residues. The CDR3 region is CASKSGTALSGELFF. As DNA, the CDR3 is TGTGCCAGCAAATCCGGGACAGCTCTCTCCGGGGAGCTGTTTTTT.

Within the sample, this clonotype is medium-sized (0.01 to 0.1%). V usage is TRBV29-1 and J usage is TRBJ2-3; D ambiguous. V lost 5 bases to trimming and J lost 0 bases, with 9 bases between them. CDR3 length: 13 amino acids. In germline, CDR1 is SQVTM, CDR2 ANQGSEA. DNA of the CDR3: TGCAGCGTTATGACTCGAAGCACAGATACGCAGTATTTT. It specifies CSVMTRSTDTQYF.

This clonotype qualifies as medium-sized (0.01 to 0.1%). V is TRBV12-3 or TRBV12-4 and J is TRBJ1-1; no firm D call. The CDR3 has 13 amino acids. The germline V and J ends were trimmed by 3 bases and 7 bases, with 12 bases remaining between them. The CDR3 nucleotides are TGTGCCAGCAGTTTTTCGGGCAGCCATGAAGCTTTCTTT. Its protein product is CASSFSGSHEAFF.

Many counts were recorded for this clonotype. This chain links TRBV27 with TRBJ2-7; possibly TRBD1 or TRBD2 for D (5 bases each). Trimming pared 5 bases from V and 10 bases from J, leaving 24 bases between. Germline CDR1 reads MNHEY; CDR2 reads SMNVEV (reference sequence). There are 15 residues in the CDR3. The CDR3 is CASSLGVTGTESQYF. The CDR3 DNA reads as TGTGCCAGCAGTCTAGGAGTAACCGGGACGGAATCACAGTACTTC.

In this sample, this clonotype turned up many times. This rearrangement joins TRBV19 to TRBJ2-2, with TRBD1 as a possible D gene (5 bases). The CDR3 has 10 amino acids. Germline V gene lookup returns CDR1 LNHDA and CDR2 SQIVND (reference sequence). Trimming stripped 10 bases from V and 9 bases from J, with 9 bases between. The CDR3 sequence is CATSGRELFF. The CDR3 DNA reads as TGTGCCACCTCAGGGAGGGAGCTGTTTTTT. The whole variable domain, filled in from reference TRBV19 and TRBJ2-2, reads DGGITQSPKYLFRKEGQNVTLSCEQNLNHDAMYWYRQDPGQGLRLIYYSQIVNDFQKGDIAEGYSVSREKKESFPLTVTSAQKNPTAFYLCATSGRELFFGEGSRLTVL.

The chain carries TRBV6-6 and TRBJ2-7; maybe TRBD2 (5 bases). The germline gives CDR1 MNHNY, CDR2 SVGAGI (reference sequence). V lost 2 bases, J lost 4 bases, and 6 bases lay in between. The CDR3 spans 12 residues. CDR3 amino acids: CASSYREYEQYF. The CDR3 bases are TGTGCCAGCAGTTACCGGGAATACGAGCAGTACTTC.

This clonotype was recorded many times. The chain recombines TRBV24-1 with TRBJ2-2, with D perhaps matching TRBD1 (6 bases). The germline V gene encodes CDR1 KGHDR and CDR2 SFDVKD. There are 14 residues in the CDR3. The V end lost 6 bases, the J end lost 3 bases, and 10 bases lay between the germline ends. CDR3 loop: CATSTGRDTGELFF. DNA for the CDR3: TGTGCCACCAGTACAGGGCGGGACACCGGGGAGCTGTTTTTT.

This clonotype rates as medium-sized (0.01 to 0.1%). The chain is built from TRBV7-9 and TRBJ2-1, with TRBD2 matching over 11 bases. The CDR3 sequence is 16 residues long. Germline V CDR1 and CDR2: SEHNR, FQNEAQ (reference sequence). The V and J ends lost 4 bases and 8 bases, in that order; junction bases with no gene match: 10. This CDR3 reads CASSSRTSGSGHEQFF. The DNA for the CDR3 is TGTGCCAGCAGCTCCAGAACTAGCGGGAGTGGGCATGAGCAGTTCTTC.

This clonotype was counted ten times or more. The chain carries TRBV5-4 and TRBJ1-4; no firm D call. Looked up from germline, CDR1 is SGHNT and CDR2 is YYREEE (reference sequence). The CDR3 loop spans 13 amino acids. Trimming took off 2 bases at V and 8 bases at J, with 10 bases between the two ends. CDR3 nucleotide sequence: TGTGCCAGCAGCTTAAGAGGTCTGGAAAAACTGTTTTTT. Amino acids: CASSLRGLEKLFF.

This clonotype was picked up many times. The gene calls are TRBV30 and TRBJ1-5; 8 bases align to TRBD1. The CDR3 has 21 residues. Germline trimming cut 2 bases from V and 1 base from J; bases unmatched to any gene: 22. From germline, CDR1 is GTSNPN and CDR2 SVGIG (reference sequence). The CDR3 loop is CAWSRPPTGQGRHASNQPQHF. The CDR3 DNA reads TGTGCCTGGAGTCGACCCCCGACAGGACAGGGAAGGCATGCAAGCAATCAGCCCCAGCATTTT.

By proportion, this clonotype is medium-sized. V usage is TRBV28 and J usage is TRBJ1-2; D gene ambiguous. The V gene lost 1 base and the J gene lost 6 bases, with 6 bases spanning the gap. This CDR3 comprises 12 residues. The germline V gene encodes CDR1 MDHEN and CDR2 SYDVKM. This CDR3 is CASSLLGDGYTF. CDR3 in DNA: TGTGCCAGCAGTTTATTAGGTGATGGCTACACCTTC.

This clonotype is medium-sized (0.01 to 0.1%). The CDR3 nucleotides read TGTGCCAGCAGTTATACGGGGAGAAACACTGAAGCTTTCTTT. Residues: CASSYTGRNTEAFF. V is TRBV6-5 and J is TRBJ1-1; D not certain. The CDR3 has 14 residues. Per the germline V gene, CDR1 is MNHEY and CDR2 is SVGAGI. The V and J ends lost 3 bases and 2 bases respectively, with 10 bases between them.

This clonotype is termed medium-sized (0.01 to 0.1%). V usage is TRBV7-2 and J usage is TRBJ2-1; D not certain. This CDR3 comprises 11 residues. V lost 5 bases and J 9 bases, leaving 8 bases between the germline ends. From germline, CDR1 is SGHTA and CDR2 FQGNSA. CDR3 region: CASSPMSEQFF. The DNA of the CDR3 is TGTGCCAGCAGCCCTATGAGTGAGCAGTTCTTC.

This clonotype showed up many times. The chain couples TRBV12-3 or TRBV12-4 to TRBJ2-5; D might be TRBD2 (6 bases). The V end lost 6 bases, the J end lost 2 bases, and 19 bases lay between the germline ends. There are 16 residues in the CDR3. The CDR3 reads CASSLLPPGLQETQYF. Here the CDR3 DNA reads TGTGCCAGCAGCTTACTCCCCCCGGGACTTCAAGAGACCCAGTACTTC.

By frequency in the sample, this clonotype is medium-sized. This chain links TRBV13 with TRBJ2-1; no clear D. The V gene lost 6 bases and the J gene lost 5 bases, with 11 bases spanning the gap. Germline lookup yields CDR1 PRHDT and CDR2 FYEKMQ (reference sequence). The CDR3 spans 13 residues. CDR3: CASRAGADNEQFF. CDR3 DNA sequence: TGTGCCAGCAGAGCCGGAGCCGACAATGAGCAGTTCTTC.

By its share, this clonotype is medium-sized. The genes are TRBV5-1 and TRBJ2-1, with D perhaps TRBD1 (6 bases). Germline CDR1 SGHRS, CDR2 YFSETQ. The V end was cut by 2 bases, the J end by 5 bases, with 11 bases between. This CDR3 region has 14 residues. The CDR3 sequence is CASSLSGDHNEQFF. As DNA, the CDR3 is TGCGCCAGCAGCTTATCAGGGGACCACAATGAGCAGTTCTTC.

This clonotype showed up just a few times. The CDR3 loop is CASSLRVGLGTDTQYF. The DNA for the CDR3 is TGTGCCAGCAGCTTGCGGGTAGGGCTGGGAACAGATACGCAGTATTTT. The V gene is TRBV7-9, the J gene TRBJ2-3, with D perhaps matching TRBD2 (5 bases). Trimming left V 3 bases short and J 3 bases short, with 16 bases between. The CDR3 covers 16 residues. CDR1 and CDR2 (germline): SEHNR, FQNEAQ (reference sequence).

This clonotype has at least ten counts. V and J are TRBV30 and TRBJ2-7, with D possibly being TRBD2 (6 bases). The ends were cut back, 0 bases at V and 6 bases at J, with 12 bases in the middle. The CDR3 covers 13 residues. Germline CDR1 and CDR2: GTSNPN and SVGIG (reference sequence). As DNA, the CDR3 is TGTGCCTGGAGTGTCCTGCAGGGAGGCGAGCAGTACTTC. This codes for CAWSVLQGGEQYF. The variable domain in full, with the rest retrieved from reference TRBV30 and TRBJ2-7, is SQTIHQWPATLVQPVGSPLSLECTVEGTSNPNLYWYRQAAGRGLQLLFYSVGIGQISSEVPQNLSASRPQDRQFILSSKKLLLSDSGFYLCAWSVLQGGEQYFGPGTRLTVT.

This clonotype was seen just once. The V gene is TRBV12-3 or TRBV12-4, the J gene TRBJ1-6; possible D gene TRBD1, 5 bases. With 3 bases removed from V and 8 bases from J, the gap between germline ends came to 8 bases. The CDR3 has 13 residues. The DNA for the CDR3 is TGTGCCAGCAGTTTGGCAGGGTATTCACCCCTCCACTTT. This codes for CASSLAGYSPLHF.

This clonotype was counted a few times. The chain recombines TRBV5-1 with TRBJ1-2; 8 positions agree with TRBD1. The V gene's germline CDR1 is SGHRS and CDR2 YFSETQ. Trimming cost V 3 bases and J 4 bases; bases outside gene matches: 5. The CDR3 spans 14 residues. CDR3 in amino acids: CASSSRDRSYGYTF. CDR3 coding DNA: TGCGCCAGCAGCTCCCGGGACAGGAGCTATGGCTACACCTTC. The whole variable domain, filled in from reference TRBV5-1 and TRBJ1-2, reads KAGVTQTPRYLIKTRGQQVTLSCSPISGHRSVSWYQQTPGQGLQFLFEYFSETQRNKGNFPGRFSGRQFSNSRSEMNVSTLELGDSALYLCASSSRDRSYGYTFGSGTRLTVV.

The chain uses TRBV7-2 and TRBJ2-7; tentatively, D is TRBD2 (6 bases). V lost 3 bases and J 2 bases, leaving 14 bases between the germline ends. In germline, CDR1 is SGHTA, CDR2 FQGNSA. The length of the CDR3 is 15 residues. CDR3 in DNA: TGTGCCAGCAGCTTCCAATCGGGAGAGGCCTACGAGCAGTACTTC. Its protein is CASSFQSGEAYEQYF.

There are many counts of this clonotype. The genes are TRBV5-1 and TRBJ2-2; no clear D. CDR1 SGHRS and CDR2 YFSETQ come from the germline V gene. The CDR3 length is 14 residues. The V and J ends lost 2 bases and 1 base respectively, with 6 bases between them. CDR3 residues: CASSLSGNTGELFF. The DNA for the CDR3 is TGCGCCAGCAGCTTATCAGGGAACACCGGGGAGCTGTTTTTT.

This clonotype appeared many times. CDR3 protein: CASSLDHVLSSEQFF. In nucleotides, the CDR3 is TGTGCCAGCAGCTTAGATCATGTACTCTCGAGTGAGCAGTTCTTC. J is TRBJ2-1 and V is TRBV11-2; D not certain. This CDR3 spans 15 amino acids. Per the germline V gene, CDR1 is SGHAT and CDR2 is FQNNGV. V was cut by 0 bases and J by 9 bases, with 15 bases left in between.

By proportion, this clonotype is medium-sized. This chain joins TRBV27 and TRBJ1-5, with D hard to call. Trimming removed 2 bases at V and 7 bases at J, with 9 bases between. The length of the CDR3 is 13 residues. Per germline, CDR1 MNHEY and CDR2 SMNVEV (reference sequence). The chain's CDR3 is CASSLHNFQPQHF. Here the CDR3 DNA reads TGTGCCAGCAGTTTACACAACTTCCAGCCCCAGCATTTT.

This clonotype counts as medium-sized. CDR3 sequence: CSADQGKETQYF. In DNA form, the CDR3 reads TGCAGTGCCGATCAGGGGAAAGAGACCCAGTACTTC. The chain employs TRBV20-1 and TRBJ2-5; a possible D gene is TRBD1 (6 bases). CDR3 length equals 12 residues. V was pared by 6 bases and J by 3 bases, with 11 bases between. Looked up from germline, CDR1 is DFQATT and CDR2 is SNEGSKA (reference sequence).

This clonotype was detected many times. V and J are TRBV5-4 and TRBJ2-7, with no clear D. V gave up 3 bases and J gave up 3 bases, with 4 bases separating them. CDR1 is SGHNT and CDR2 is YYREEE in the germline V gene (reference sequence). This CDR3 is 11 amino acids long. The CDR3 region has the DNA TGTGCCAGCAGCTCCTACTACGAGCAGTACTTC. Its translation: CASSSYYEQYF.

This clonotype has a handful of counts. CDR3 DNA: TGTGCCAGCAGTGAAGATACTCTCAGGCTGTTTTTT. Protein: CASSEDTLRLFF. The rearrangement links TRBV2 to TRBJ1-4; D is uncertain. This CDR3 is 12 amino acids long. Germline V gene sequence: CDR1 SNHLY, CDR2 FYNNEI. The ends were cut back, 1 base at V and 14 bases at J, with 11 bases in the middle.

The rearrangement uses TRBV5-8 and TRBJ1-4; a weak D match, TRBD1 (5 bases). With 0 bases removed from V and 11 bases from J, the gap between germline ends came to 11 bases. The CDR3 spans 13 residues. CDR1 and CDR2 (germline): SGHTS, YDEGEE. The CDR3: CASSLGQGRKLFF. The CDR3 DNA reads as TGTGCCAGCAGCTTGGGGCAGGGTCGCAAACTGTTTTTT.

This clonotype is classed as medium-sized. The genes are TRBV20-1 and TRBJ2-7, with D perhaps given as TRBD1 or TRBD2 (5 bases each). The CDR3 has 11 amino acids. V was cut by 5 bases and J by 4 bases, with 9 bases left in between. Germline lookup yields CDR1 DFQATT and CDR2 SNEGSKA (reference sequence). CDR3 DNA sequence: TGCAGTGCTGGGGGAGCGTACGAGCAGTACTTC. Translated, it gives CSAGGAYEQYF.

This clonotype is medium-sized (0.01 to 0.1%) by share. CDR3 in amino acids: CSARPGTSGRPNEQFF. DNA for the CDR3: TGCAGTGCTCGTCCCGGGACTAGCGGGAGGCCCAATGAGCAGTTCTTC. The chain is built from TRBV20-1 and TRBJ2-1; 15 positions match TRBD2. J gave up 6 bases and V 5 bases, and 8 bases lay outside the gene matches. This CDR3 spans 16 amino acids. Germline V gene lookup returns CDR1 DFQATT and CDR2 SNEGSKA (reference sequence).

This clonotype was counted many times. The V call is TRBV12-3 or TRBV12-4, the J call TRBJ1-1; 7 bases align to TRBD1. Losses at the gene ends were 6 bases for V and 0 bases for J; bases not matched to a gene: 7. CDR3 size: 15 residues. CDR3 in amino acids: CASRGTGDMNTEAFF. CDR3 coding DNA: TGTGCCAGCAGGGGCACAGGGGACATGAACACTGAAGCTTTCTTT.